This T cell receptor (beta chain) was observed in a study of PD-L1 blockade in urothelial cancer. Profiled with immunoSEQ multiplex PCR; TCRdb holds only in-frame clones, not every one. The sample holds roughly 100,000 clones, less than 90% seen once. Time point here: peripheral blood 6 weeks after treatment start. V lost 7 bases and J 1 base, leaving 9 bases between the germline ends. The CDR3 is 12 residues long. The germline CDR1 and CDR2 sequences are SGHTS and YDEGEE. V usage is TRBV5-8 and J usage is TRBJ2-7, with D perhaps TRBD1 (6 bases). The sequenced sample was PBMCs, obtained around atezolizumab (anti-PD-L1) treatment. The clonotype comes from an older man with urothelial cancer. CDR3 DNA: TGTGCCAGCGGCAGGGGTTCCTACGAGCAGTACTTC. Its protein is CASGRGSYEQYF.